This note documents a single TCR beta chain sequence. This clone was observed a few times. Its antigen is unknown. Base qualities are not provided; no much larger clone lies one nucleotide away. Other DNA sequences in this specimen translate into the identical CDR3. The data belong to a study of blood T cell repertoires in COVID-19 (TCRdb year 2020). Context from the whole study: Samples covering the acute and convalescent phases of COVID-19 were provided by collaborators in the United States, Italy and Spain. Samples were obtained from the ongoing ImmuneRACE study (first 160 participants) and from about 1,300 subjects provided by 6 global collaborators. The repertoires were made available in a free public database intended to serve as a resource for research on the immune response to SARS-CoV-2. Subjects who had been exposed to COVID-19, were actively infected with it, or had recovered from it provided the deeply sampled blood TCRbeta repertoires that made up the dataset. The prospective study material was composed of cDNA or gDNA derived from T cells, B-cell-depleted T cells, or PBMCs. The sample metadata nearly always contained a de-identified subject ID, COVID-19 status, age in years and sex. Where available, HLA class I and class II types were obtained from metadata supplied by the sample provider rather than from assay-based typing.

The immunoSEQ Assay, a bias-controlled multiplex PCR, was used to amplify TCRbeta CDR3 regions from genomic DNA. Regarding the original processing steps: Nucleated cell counts per sample were estimated from amplification of reference gene primers within the assay. To quantify the absolute abundance of each unique TCRbeta CDR3 rearrangement, sequence reads were collapsed and filtered. For each sample, productive Simpson clonality was calculated as the square root of Simpson's diversity index over productive rearrangements. The source is immuneACCESS, and TCRdb retained only in-frame sequences with V and J called. Part of the clones is not carried over; for the studies checked, unresolved V genes explain less than half of this, and the remainder is unexplained. V and J calls and clone size are given by that table; D and trimming were obtained from the DNA. The sample table shows roughly 200,000 clones, and about 75% are seen once. The ten largest account for roughly 8.7% of the sample.

What the work shows at the level of the full study, not this receptor alone: The amount of clinical and demographic metadata varied by source and participant and was provided uncurated.

Collaborating institutions collected whole blood in K2EDTA tubes following their own protocols. For TCRbeta analysis, collaborators shipped samples in one of three forms: frozen whole blood, isolated PBMCs, or DNA extracted from either of those sample types. This TCR was recovered from a woman between 50 and 59 years old with active or convalescent COVID-19. Sequenced material: peripheral blood.

The DNA sequence is TGTGCCAGCAGCTTAGTAGGTGGGCCATCTAACTATGGCTACACCTTC. It specifies CASSLVGGPSNYGYTF. Recombination connected TRBV7-8 to TRBJ1-2, with no D gene named confidently. V is shortened by 1 base, J by 0 bases, and the region joining them spans 12 bases. The germline V gene provides CDR1 SGHVS and CDR2 FQNEAQ. Its CDR3 holds 16 amino acids, cysteine through phenylalanine. Only the CDR3 DNA is retained, 48 bases long and in frame from the first base.